The clone carrying this T cell receptor beta chain came up many times. Each CDR3 protein is one row after TCRdb ran MiXCR on the 5' RACE reads. The repertoire holds about 43,000 distinct CDR3 sequences, with roughly 13% as singletons. This sample stems from a study of neurological immune-mediated disorders. Germline V CDR1 and CDR2: SGHRS, YFSETQ. The V segment lost 0 bases and the J segment 3 bases; nucleotides outside the gene matches: 5. The CDR3 is made up of 16 amino acids. This sequence joins TRBV5-1 and TRBJ2-3; the match to TRBD2 covers 9 bases. This clonotype originated in a female donor in good health. Sequenced sample: PBMCs. The CDR3 region has the DNA TGCGCCAGCAGCTTGGTAGCTAGCGGGATGACAGATACGCAGTATTTT. Translation: CASSLVASGMTDTQYF.